This record concerns one TCR beta chain sequence. The data derive from a study of CD8 T cells in Susac syndrome. The sequenced target, TCR beta, came from blood CD8+ and CD4+ T cells. With random hexamers, reverse transcription was performed on roughly 0.5 to 1 ug of RNA. Amplification of the TCR beta CDR3 was carried out by immunoSEQ multiplex PCR, which spanned a total of 54 Vbeta and 13 Jbeta segments. A single record per CDR3 protein comes from TCRdb applying MiXCR to the immunoSEQ multiplex PCR reads. The data contain 250,000 to 300,000 distinct CDR3 sequences, 80% to 90% of them singletons. From germline, CDR1 is SGHAT and CDR2 FQNNGV. J lost 1 base, V lost 4 bases, and 7 bases had no gene match. The CDR3 has 17 residues.

The source material was CD8+ T cells from PBMCs. The sequence came from a human donor with multiple sclerosis. V gene TRBV11-2 combines with J gene TRBJ2-6; 7 bases fit TRBD2. CDR3 coding DNA: TGTGCCAGCAGCTGGACCAGGGAGGGATCTGGGGCCAACGTCCTGACTTTC. Amino acids: CASSWTREGSGANVLTF.